This TCR beta chain was found in a study of blood T cell repertoires in COVID-19. Study overall: Acute-phase and convalescent COVID-19 samples originated in the United States, Italy and Spain.

Cohort assignment relied on participant-reported clinical history. Only one count was recorded for this clone. Assay used: immunoSEQ multiplex PCR; TCRdb lists only in-frame clones, some missing. The table records 200,000 or so clones, roughly 85% of them present only once. There are 14 residues in the CDR3. With 5 bases clipped from V and 4 bases from J, the junction kept 5 bases outside the gene matches. Germline CDR1 is SEHNR and CDR2 is FQNEAQ (reference sequence). The sequence was collected from a woman aged 40 to 55 with acute COVID-19. The rearrangement uses TRBV7-9 and TRBJ1-5; 7 nucleotides line up with TRBD1. Sequences were obtained from PBMCs or T cells enriched from blood (not recorded which). CDR3 DNA sequence: TGTGCCAGCAGCCCCCAGGGGGGTAATCAGCCCCAGCATTTT. Translated: CASSPQGGNQPQHF.